A single T cell receptor (beta chain) is shown here with its context. The antigen is not known. Use of 60 Vbeta and 13 Jbeta primers characterized the PCR. Profiled with immunoSEQ multiplex PCR; TCRdb holds only in-frame clones, not every one. The sample lists about 160,000 clones; 75% to 85% were seen once. The data are from a study of cytomegalovirus exposure and HLA in healthy donors. Healthy people donating bone marrow made up the donors. Trimming removed 7 bases at V and 4 bases at J, with 13 bases between. This CDR3 spans 12 amino acids. The germline CDR1 and CDR2 sequences are SQVTM and ANQGSEA. The study, taken as a whole, reports: Most CMV-associated TCR beta chains were later found to appear HLA-restricted. A later analysis associated around 17,000 TCR beta sequences with HLA alleles at a 0.05 false discovery rate. The authors later found TCR association rates varying by HLA locus, with DRB1 most and HLA-C fewest.

The TCR sequence derives from a male donor in good health and CMV-seropositive. The rearrangement uses TRBV29-1 and TRBJ1-1; D is unresolved. Sequencing was carried out using PBMCs. CDR3 bases: TGCAGCGGACAATTTCTGGGCACTGAAGCTTTCTTT. It translates to CSGQFLGTEAFF.